The 5 T cell receptor beta chains in this list originate from one sample, sequenced in a study of OX40 agonist ivuxolimab in advanced cancers. Libraries were prepared by immunoSEQ multiplex PCR; TCRdb keeps only in-frame clonotypes and omits some of them. The repertoire holds about 73,000 clones, with around 80% as singletons. The source was CD4+ or CD8+ T cells sorted from blood, collected in a trial of the OX40 agonist ivuxolimab. Every receptor here comes from an adult with an advanced solid tumor such as melanoma, head and neck, liver or kidney cancer.

The J gene is TRBJ2-7, the V gene TRBV6-5; D not resolved. CDR1 is MNHEY and CDR2 is SVGAGI in the germline V gene. CDR3 length: 11 residues. V lost 2 bases and J lost 4, with 3 bases in between. The CDR3 region is CASSYRYEQYF. In nucleotides, the CDR3 is TGTGCCAGCAGTTACCGTTACGAGCAGTACTTC.

This sequence joins TRBV9 and TRBJ2-5; 14 bases are a match to TRBD2. Germline trimming cut 2 bases from V and 1 base from J; bases unmatched to any gene: 1. The CDR3 covers 16 residues. Germline CDR1 is SGDLS and CDR2 is YYNGEE. CDR3 residues: CASSVGTSGSQETQYF. The CDR3 DNA reads as TGTGCCAGCAGCGTCGGGACTAGCGGGAGCCAAGAGACCCAGTACTTC.

The V gene is TRBV6-1, the J gene TRBJ2-5; D not resolved. Trimming took off 8 bases at V and 1 base at J, with 8 bases between the two ends. Germline CDR1 reads MNHNS; CDR2 reads SASEGT. CDR3 size: 12 residues. The CDR3 sequence: CASDGSQETQYF. The CDR3 DNA follows: TGTGCCAGCGATGGGTCCCAAGAGACCCAGTACTTC.

The chain recombines TRBV5-1 with TRBJ1-2, with 7 nucleotides matching TRBD1. This CDR3 comprises 16 residues. V lost 4 bases and J lost 4; bases outside the gene matches: 13. Looked up from germline, CDR1 is SGHRS and CDR2 is YFSETQ. The CDR3 DNA is TGCGCCAGCAGCACGCTGGAGGGGGCTACCTCCTATGGCTACACCTTC. The encoded protein is CASSTLEGATSYGYTF.

The chain employs TRBV27 and TRBJ1-1; the match to TRBD1 covers 7 bases. Germline CDR1 is MNHEY and CDR2 is SMNVEV (reference sequence). V was pared by 6 bases and J by 1 base, with 5 bases of the junction left unmatched. This CDR3 spans 14 amino acids. The CDR3 region has the DNA TGTGCCAGCAGCCGACAGGGAGGGAACACTGAAGCTTTCTTT. It specifies CASSRQGGNTEAFF.